Sequencing of this TCR beta chain was carried out in a study of shared clonotypes between healthy human individuals (TCRdb year 2020). Context from the whole study: The cohort comprised a couple of women and a few men aged 18 to 49 years. Libraries were prepared and TCR repertoires were sequenced by different laboratories using diverse techniques, in order to increase sequencing depth and limit assay-specific biases. Blood TCR repertoires of about 5 healthy adults were deeply sequenced to estimate repertoire size and the extent of clonotype sharing between individuals. For each donor, CD4 naive and CD4 memory were each run on three plates, CD8 naive on two plates, and CD8 memory on one plate. Each donor's leukapheresis produced roughly between roughly 0.85 and 9.5 billion PBMCs. Study-wide findings and limitations: Sampling was limited to blood, and TCR repertoires in tissue likely differ from TCR repertoires in blood. Compared with non-shared clonotypes, clonotypes shared by all four sorted-subset donors had higher generation probabilities. Naive subsets generally had larger estimated clonotype richness than memory subsets. Pairwise subsampling led to the expectation that sequencing depth would affect the degree of clonotype sharing among donors. Because the study included a small number of donors, the genetic and exposure-history diversity represented was limited. Across four donors, approximately 5% of naive CD4, approximately 3.5% of naive CD8, around 2.1% of memory CD4, and under 0.45% of memory CD8 clonotypes were shared. Incomplete sequencing was indicated by rarefaction of sorted-subset datasets, despite the large sequencing depth.

This clone was picked up a small number of times. Its antigen target is currently unknown. There are no base qualities to consult, and no much larger clone falls within one base. Using the deep immunoSEQ assay, TCR CDR3 regions were amplified from genomic DNA by multiplex PCR. Extracted genomic DNA from each cell subset was distributed evenly across all wells of several immunoSEQ 96-well plates, and each plate was treated as a replicate. Each replicate PCR for sorted subsets received approximately 200 ng genomic DNA, equal to about 30,000 T cell genomes. The purified libraries were quantified using a Qubit 3.0 fluorometer, sized with a Bioanalyzer 2100, and then quantified again using the KAPA Library Quantification kit. Every immunoSEQ 96-well plate was sequenced on a dedicated single-read 150-cycle Illumina NextSeq 550 flow cell. As for the authors' bioinformatics: Because the immunoSEQ output held only junctional sequences and lacked quality scores, the filtering could not match the filtering applied to full-length reads. Sequences were annotated with PyIR, a Python wrapper for IgBLAST v1.9, and V/J genes and CDR3 were assigned using IMGT germline references. Reads were removed for weak V/J assignments (E-value above 1e-6), missing CDR3, stop codons, out-of-frame junctions, or ambiguous translated residues. V3J clonotypes were defined by identical inferred V gene, J gene, and CDR3 amino acid sequence. Percentage overlap between repertoires was calculated by dividing the number of shared unique clonotypes by the size of the smaller repertoire. RTK rarefaction, the Chao1 estimator, and Recon v2.1 estimates of unobserved clonotypes were used to assess repertoire richness. OLGA was used to compute generation probabilities for all TCRbeta clonotypes that the gDNA method yielded from a handful of donors. The table was pulled from immuneACCESS by TCRdb, which kept in-frame rearrangements only. Such tables lose some clones; where checked, under half of the loss comes from unresolved V genes, and the rest has no known cause. V and J calls and clone size come straight from that table; D and trimming were deduced from the DNA. Across this sample there are hundreds of thousands of clones, with about 74% seen only once. About 1.7% of the sample is held by the ten biggest clonotypes.

The donors were healthy, HIV-negative adults who had no recently reported acute infections or vaccinations. All donors were Caucasian adults living in Nashville, Tennessee, USA. Magnetic negative selection was used to enrich CD4+ T cells, after which naive cells were positively selected on CD45RA and the negative fraction became the memory subset. Blood was collected by leukapheresis, and PBMCs were isolated by Ficoll-Histopaque density gradient centrifugation and then cryopreserved in liquid nitrogen vapor phase. Analytical flow cytometry was used to check the purity and quantity of every magnetically sorted T cell population. From each sorted fraction, genomic DNA was isolated and quantified by UV absorbance on a Nanodrop 2000c. From a lookup of the germline V gene (reference sequence), CDR1 and CDR2 are SGHKS and YYEKEE. Trimming removed 4 bases from V and 5 bases from J; the gene matches leave 11 bases unexplained. Spanning cysteine to phenylalanine, the CDR3 consists of 16 amino acids. Here the CDR3 DNA is all that survives: 48 bases in frame from base 1.

The sequence came from a woman aged 25 to 39 in good health. Specimen: memory CD4+ T cells sorted from blood. The sample's cell subset or site, from its label and the paper: CD45RA-negative fraction. This chain is built from TRBV5-5 and TRBJ2-5; 10 central bases correspond to TRBD1. The CDR3 sequence is CASSLTGTGVGETQYF. Read as DNA, the sequence is TGTGCCAGCAGCCTGACCGGGACAGGGGTGGGGGAGACCCAGTACTTC.